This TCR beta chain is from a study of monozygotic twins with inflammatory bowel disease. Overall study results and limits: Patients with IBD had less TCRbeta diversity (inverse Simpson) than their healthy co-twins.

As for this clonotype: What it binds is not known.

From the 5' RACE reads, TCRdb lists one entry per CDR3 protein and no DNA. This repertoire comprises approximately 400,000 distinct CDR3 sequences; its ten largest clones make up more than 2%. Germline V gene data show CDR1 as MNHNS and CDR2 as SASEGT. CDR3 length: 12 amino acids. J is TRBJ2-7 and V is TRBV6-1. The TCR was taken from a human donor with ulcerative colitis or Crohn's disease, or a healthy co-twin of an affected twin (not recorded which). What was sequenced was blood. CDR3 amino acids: CASSEPGRSRPF.